The T cell receptor (beta chain) under discussion was sequenced for a study of T cell responses to AZD1222 COVID-19 vaccine. General study points: Of spike-specific TCRs, nearly half reportedly target regions left unmutated in variants. It should be noted that donors were predominantly white British and more often female, and clonal diversity was possibly underestimated.

In its sample, this clone was seen once. Its antigen is unknown. The CDR3 runs 16 residues. Germline V gene data show CDR1 as LGHDT and CDR2 as YNNKEL (reference sequence). J was trimmed by 3 bases and V by 5 bases; bases with no gene match: 10. Method: immunoSEQ multiplex PCR; TCRdb's copy keeps in-frame clones and lacks some. The table has under 200,000 clones, approximately 90% seen once. The genes are TRBV3-1 (or the pseudogene TRBV3-2) and TRBJ2-7; 10 positions agree with TRBD2. Specimen: peripheral blood, collected on day 0 of AZD1222 vaccination. The clonotype comes from an adult in good health. The CDR3 protein is CASSTRLLAGYYEQYF. CDR3 DNA sequence: TGTGCCAGCAGCACGCGACTACTAGCGGGATACTACGAGCAGTACTTC.